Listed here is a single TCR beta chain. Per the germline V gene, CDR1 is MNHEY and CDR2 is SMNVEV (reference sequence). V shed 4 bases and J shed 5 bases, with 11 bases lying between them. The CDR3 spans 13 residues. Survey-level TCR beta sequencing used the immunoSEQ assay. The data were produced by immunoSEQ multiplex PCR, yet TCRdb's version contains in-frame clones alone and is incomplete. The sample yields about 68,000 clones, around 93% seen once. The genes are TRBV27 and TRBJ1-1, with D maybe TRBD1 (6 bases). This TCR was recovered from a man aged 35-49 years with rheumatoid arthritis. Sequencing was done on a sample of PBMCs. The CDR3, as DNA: TGTGCCAGCAGTTCACAGGGAACAACTGAAGCTTTCTTT. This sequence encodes CASSSQGTTEAFF.